This T cell receptor beta chain appears in the sequencing data of a study of neoadjuvant anti-PD-1 for oral cavity cancer. Study details: Non-progressing patients received a fourth nivolumab dose near day 43, then surgery on days 50-56.

Time point: after neoadjuvant nivolumab, at surgical resection. Clones were read by immunoSEQ multiplex PCR, and TCRdb kept only the in-frame ones, dropping some. The data show around 65,000 clones, with approximately 87% seen just once and approximately 2.6% held by the top ten. The CDR3 is 17 residues long. CDR1 is MGHRA and CDR2 is YSYEKL in the germline V gene. Trimming removed 0 bases from V and 0 bases from J; junction bases left unmatched: 4. Findings and caveats of the study: Non-responders to neoadjuvant nivolumab had significantly more clonal PBMC T cells than responders.

As concerns this clone: Its antigen is as yet unknown.

The specimen was PBMCs, collected after nivolumab (anti-PD-1) treatment. The rearrangement joins TRBV4-1 to TRBJ1-5; 8 bases map to TRBD1. The TCR originated in a person aged 35-79 years with oral cavity squamous cell carcinoma. The CDR3, as DNA: TGCGCCAGCAGCCAAGACCCGACAGGGGCTAGCAATCAGCCCCAGCATTTT. It specifies CASSQDPTGASNQPQHF.